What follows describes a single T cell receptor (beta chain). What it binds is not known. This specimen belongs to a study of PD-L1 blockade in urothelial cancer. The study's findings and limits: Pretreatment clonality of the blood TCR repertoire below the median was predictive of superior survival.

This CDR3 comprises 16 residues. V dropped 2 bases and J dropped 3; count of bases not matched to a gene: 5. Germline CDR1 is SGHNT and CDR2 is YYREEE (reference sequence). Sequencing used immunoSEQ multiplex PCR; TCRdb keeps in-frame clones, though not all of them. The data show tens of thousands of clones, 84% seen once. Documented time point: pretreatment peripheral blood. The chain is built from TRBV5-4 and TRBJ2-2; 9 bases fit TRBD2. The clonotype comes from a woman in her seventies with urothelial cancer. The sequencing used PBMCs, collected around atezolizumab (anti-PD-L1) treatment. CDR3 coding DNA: TGTGCCAGCAGCTTACCTCAGCGGGGGGACACCGGGGAGCTGTTTTTT. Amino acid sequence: CASSLPQRGDTGELFF.